The 27 T cell receptor beta chains below all came from one sample that was sequenced in a study of Graves' ophthalmopathy and Graves' hyperthyroidism. The TCR beta CDR3 regions underwent amplification from RNA transcripts. HTBI-primed RT-PCR formed the first round, and a multiplex PCR formed the second. TCRdb passed the multiplex PCR reads through MiXCR, listing each CDR3 protein once. The data show over a million distinct CDR3 sequences, about two fifths seen once. The specimen sequenced was peripheral blood or thyroid tissue (not recorded which). The receptors here all came from an adult man with Graves' hyperthyroidism.

In its sample, this clonotype was seen many times. The rearrangement uses TRBV7-8 and TRBJ1-6, with 9 bases identical to TRBD1. The germline V gene encodes CDR1 SGHVS and CDR2 FQNEAQ. With 0 bases clipped from V and 8 bases from J, the junction kept 5 bases outside the gene matches. The length of the CDR3 is 16 residues. Here the CDR3 DNA reads TGTGCCAGCAGCTTAGCGGCCGGGACAGGGCATTCACCCCTCCACTTT. Translated: CASSLAAGTGHSPLHF.

The chain is built from TRBV6-5 and TRBJ2-7; 7 bases fit TRBD2. Germline V gene sequence: CDR1 MNHEY, CDR2 SVGAGI. With V trimmed by 6 bases and J by 2 bases, 4 bases remained unmatched. CDR3 length equals 13 residues. CDR3 sequence reads: CASRGLFAYEQYF. CDR3 DNA: TGTGCCAGCAGGGGACTATTCGCCTACGAGCAGTACTTC.

A few counts support this clonotype. The V and J genes are TRBV6-5 and TRBJ1-2; D unclear. CDR1 and CDR2 from the germline V gene are MNHEY and SVGAGI. The length of the CDR3 is 14 residues. The ends were cut back, 6 bases at V and 4 bases at J, with 15 bases in the middle. CDR3 loop: CASSEGRESYGYTF. CDR3 nucleotides: TGTGCCAGCAGCGAAGGGAGGGAGTCCTATGGCTACACCTTC.

This clonotype was seen ten or more times. CDR3 bases: TGTGCCATCAGGGCGAGCGCGAACACCGGGGAGCTGTTTTTT. The encoded protein is CAIRASANTGELFF. This chain joins TRBV10-3 and TRBJ2-2; D is undetermined. V lost 6 bases to trimming and J lost 0 bases, with 8 bases between them. CDR3 length: 14 residues. Germline V gene sequence: CDR1 ENHRY, CDR2 SYGVKD.

This clonotype was observed many times. The rearrangement links TRBV24-1 to TRBJ1-1; D not certain. Germline CDR1 KGHDR, CDR2 SFDVKD. This CDR3 is 14 amino acids long. Trimming shortened V by 9 bases and J by 1 base, and 14 bases separated the two germline ends. In nucleotides, the CDR3 is TGTGCCACCGGTTTCGGTTTGAGGAACACTGAAGCTTTCTTT. It translates to CATGFGLRNTEAFF.

This clonotype was seen repeatedly, ten times or more. The chain carries TRBV11-1 and TRBJ1-4; D not resolved. Germline loops: CDR1 SGHAT, CDR2 FQDESV (reference sequence). The CDR3 covers 15 residues. V dropped 5 bases and J dropped 0 bases, with 10 bases sitting between them. In nucleotides, the CDR3 is TGTGCCAGCAGCGTCCGGGATGCAACTAATGAAAAACTGTTTTTT. Translation: CASSVRDATNEKLFF.

This clonotype was recorded many times. The gene calls are TRBV5-1 and TRBJ1-1; D call uncertain. The germline CDR1 and CDR2 sequences are SGHRS and YFSETQ. This CDR3 spans 14 amino acids. Trimming removed 0 bases from V and 1 base from J, with 7 bases in between. For the CDR3, the DNA is TGCGCCAGCAGCTTGGAACGGGCGAACACTGAAGCTTTCTTT. Protein product: CASSLERANTEAFF.

This sequence joins TRBV7-9 and TRBJ1-1; 8 bases are shared with TRBD1. The CDR3 totals 16 residues. V was clipped by 5 bases and J by 7 bases; unmatched bases: 15. In germline, CDR1 is SEHNR, CDR2 FQNEAQ (reference sequence). CDR3 residues: CASSPGGRVTGGEAFF. DNA of the CDR3: TGTGCCAGCAGCCCAGGGGGCCGCGTCACCGGGGGTGAAGCTTTCTTT.

This clonotype has at least ten counts. The CDR3 DNA sequence: TGTGCCACCAGCATAGACAGGTTGGCGAATCAGCCCCAGCATTTT. It codes for CATSIDRLANQPQHF. The J gene is TRBJ1-5, the V gene TRBV15, with D tentatively TRBD1 (6 bases). Per germline, CDR1 LNHNV and CDR2 YYDKDF (reference sequence). Trimming shortened V by 4 bases and J by 4 bases, and 14 bases separated the two germline ends. CDR3 length equals 15 residues.

The chain uses TRBV24-1 and TRBJ1-2, with a weak D call TRBD1 (6 bases). This CDR3 is built from 14 residues. Germline-derived CDR1 and CDR2 are KGHDR and SFDVKD. Deletions cut 2 bases from V and 6 bases from J, with 12 bases between. The CDR3 reads CATSDSTGKNGYTF. For the CDR3, the DNA is TGTGCCACCAGTGATTCAACAGGGAAGAATGGCTACACCTTC.

This chain joins TRBV29-1 and TRBJ2-3; tentative D call: TRBD1 (5 bases). From germline, CDR1 is SQVTM and CDR2 ANQGSEA. Trimming removed 7 bases from V and 4 bases from J, with 18 bases in between. The CDR3 is made up of 14 amino acids. The CDR3, as DNA: TGCAGCGCTTATCATCGCAGGGTCCCAGATACGCAGTATTTT. Translated, it gives CSAYHRRVPDTQYF.

This clonotype was counted ten times or more. The chain is built from TRBV5-1 and TRBJ2-5, with 7 nucleotides matching TRBD1. Trimming removed 2 bases from V and 2 bases from J; junction bases left unmatched: 6. CDR1 and CDR2 (germline): SGHRS, YFSETQ. The CDR3 runs to 15 residues. Here the CDR3 reads CASSFPGQVQETQYF. CDR3 sequence (DNA): TGCGCCAGCAGCTTTCCCGGACAGGTACAAGAGACCCAGTACTTC.

The chain recombines TRBV7-9 with TRBJ1-4; 7 positions agree with TRBD1. Germline-derived CDR1 and CDR2 are SEHNR and FQNEAQ (reference sequence). J lost 7 bases, V lost 1 base, and 15 bases had no gene match. The CDR3 is 18 amino acids. DNA of the CDR3: TGTGCCAGCAGCTTAGGAAGGGGACGGGACAGTGGAGGTGAAAAACTGTTTTTT. It translates to CASSLGRGRDSGGEKLFF.

This clonotype was counted a few times. The genes are TRBV6-4 and TRBJ2-2; 8 bases match TRBD1. CDR1 MRHNA and CDR2 SNTAGT come from the germline V gene. V dropped 4 bases and J dropped 0; count of bases not matched to a gene: 4. This CDR3 contains 16 residues. CDR3 region: CASSAAQGANTGELFF. CDR3 DNA sequence: TGTGCCAGCAGTGCCGCACAGGGGGCGAACACCGGGGAGCTGTTTTTT.

This clonotype turned up a few times. At one boundary the junction diverges from the germline segment, which might be a read error. V is TRBV7-2 and J is TRBJ1-4, with 7 nucleotides matching TRBD1. Germline CDR1 SGHTA, CDR2 FQGNSA. The CDR3 spans 16 residues. The CDR3 DNA reads TGCGCCAGCAGCCAGTACGACAGGGTTTTGACTGAAAAACTGTTTTTT. It is translated as CASSQYDRVLTEKLFF.

This clonotype turned up a few times. A much larger clone sits a single nucleotide away, making a read error possible. V and J are TRBV5-1 and TRBJ1-2; 7 bases are shared with TRBD1. Trimming at V came to 4 bases and at J to 4 bases, leaving 13 bases not matched to a gene. The germline CDR1 and CDR2 sequences are SGHRS and YFSETQ. This CDR3 has 16 amino acids. The CDR3 loop reads CASSGSAGTEGYGYTF. CDR3 coding DNA: TGCGCCAGCAGCGGATCTGCCGGGACAGAAGGCTATGGCTACACCTTC.

In this sample, this clonotype turned up a few times. The chain uses TRBV5-6 and TRBJ2-5, with D possibly TRBD1 on 7 matching bases. Trimming took off 8 bases at V and 2 bases at J, with 22 bases between the two ends. The CDR3 is 16 residues long. Germline V gives CDR1 SGHDT, CDR2 YYEEEE. Written as DNA, the CDR3 is TGTGCCAGTACCCGAGGGGGGACAGCAACTCAAGAGACCCAGTACTTC. Amino acids: CASTRGGTATQETQYF.

This rearrangement joins TRBV10-3 to TRBJ1-6; no clear D. The CDR3 extends over 15 amino acids. Germline CDR1 reads ENHRY; CDR2 reads SYGVKD. The CDR3 loop is CGSSDDFLYNSPLHF. The CDR3 region has the DNA TGTGGCAGCAGTGATGACTTCCTGTATAATTCACCCCTCCACTTT.

As concerns this clonotype: A clone one base away is much larger, so this may be a read error. The chain couples TRBV11-2 to TRBJ1-1; the D gene is possibly TRBD1 (6 bases). Germline lookup yields CDR1 SGHAT and CDR2 FQNNGV. The V end lost 6 bases, the J end lost 2 bases, and 13 bases lay between the germline ends. This CDR3 contains 14 residues. The CDR3 region is CASRKGDINTEAFF. The CDR3 nucleotides are TGTGCCAGCAGAAAAGGGGACATAAACACTGAAGCTTTCTTT.

The rearrangement joins TRBV3-1 to TRBJ1-1; no clear D gene. CDR3 size: 14 residues. Per the germline V gene, CDR1 is LGHDT and CDR2 is YNNKEL (reference sequence). V was trimmed by 3 bases and J by 3 bases, leaving 11 bases between them. The CDR3 sequence is CASSQVLLDTEAFF. In DNA form, the CDR3 reads TGTGCCAGCAGCCAGGTCCTCCTAGACACTGAAGCTTTCTTT.

A note on this clonotype: A single base separates this from a much larger clone, so it may be a read error. A read error is likely, as this CDR3 ends without the conserved phenylalanine or tryptophan. This chain joins TRBV19 and TRBJ2-5; unclear D gene. V was pared by 6 bases and J by 9 bases, with 14 bases between. The CDR3 runs 12 residues. The germline gives CDR1 LNHDA, CDR2 SQIVND (reference sequence). The CDR3 is CASSADLSAQYL. The CDR3 DNA reads TGTGCCAGTAGCGCGGATCTTTCAGCCCAGTACCTC.

The chain uses TRBV29-1 and TRBJ1-1; the match to TRBD1 covers 7 bases. The CDR3 runs to 13 residues. Trimming removed 7 bases from V and 3 bases from J; junction bases left unmatched: 8. Germline CDR1 is SQVTM and CDR2 is ANQGSEA. The CDR3 bases are TGCAGCGCGACCGGGACAGAGGACACTGAAGCTTTCTTT. Its protein product is CSATGTEDTEAFF.

This clonotype was counted once. Just one base apart from a much larger clone, this may be a read error. The V gene is TRBV7-7, the J gene TRBJ2-5, with 8 bases matching TRBD1. V lost 0 bases to trimming and J lost 6 bases; unmatched junction nucleotides: 9. CDR1 is SSHAT, CDR2 FNYEAQ, per germline (reference sequence). The CDR3 is 16 residues long. The CDR3: CASSLASDRGSKTQYF. The CDR3 DNA is TGTGCCAGCAGCTTAGCTTCAGACAGGGGTAGCAAGACCCAGTACTTC.

The chain has TRBV15 and TRBJ1-2; D is possibly TRBD1 (5 bases). Trimming took off 5 bases at V and 4 bases at J, with 14 bases between the two ends. Germline-derived CDR1 and CDR2 are LNHNV and YYDKDF (reference sequence). CDR3 length: 14 amino acids. The CDR3 loop reads CATSGGGSIYGYTF. The CDR3 bases are TGTGCCACCAGCGGTGGGGGGTCGATCTATGGCTACACCTTC. Full variable domain (remainder filled in from reference TRBV15 and TRBJ1-2): DAMVIQNPRYQVTQFGKPVTLSCSQTLNHNVMYWYQQKSSQAPKLLFHYYDKDFNNEADTPDNFQSRRPNTSFCFLDIRSPGLGDTAMYLCATSGGGSIYGYTFGSGTRLTVV.

This clonotype was counted at least ten times. The V call is TRBV10-2, the J call TRBJ2-5; TRBD1 matches 9 bases. The CDR3 loop spans 14 amino acids. V was pared by 2 bases and J by 5 bases, with 3 bases of the junction left unmatched. Germline CDR1 is WSHSY and CDR2 is SAAADI. CDR3 amino acids: CASSEGQGTETQYF. Written as DNA, the CDR3 is TGCGCCAGCAGTGAGGGACAGGGGACGGAGACCCAGTACTTC.

This clonotype was found many times. The rearrangement links TRBV7-9 to TRBJ2-7; TRBD2 matches at 8 bases. V lost 4 bases and J lost 3; bases outside the gene matches: 11. The length of the CDR3 is 16 residues. In germline, CDR1 is SEHNR, CDR2 FQNEAQ (reference sequence). The CDR3 region is CASSWGLGAGDYEQYF. The CDR3 DNA reads as TGTGCCAGCAGCTGGGGGTTGGGAGCGGGAGACTACGAGCAGTACTTC.

This clonotype was recorded at least ten times. The CDR3 loop reads CASSIRGSNTGELFF. Here the CDR3 DNA reads TGTGCCAGCAGCATTAGGGGTTCGAACACCGGGGAGCTGTTTTTT. J is TRBJ2-2 and V is TRBV7-2; a weak D match, TRBD1 (5 bases). The germline gives CDR1 SGHTA, CDR2 FQGNSA. The germline V and J ends were trimmed by 5 bases and 0 bases, with 10 bases remaining between them. CDR3 length equals 15 residues.